The clone carrying this T cell receptor (beta chain) came up many times. Its specificity is not known. Per the germline V gene, CDR1 is MNHEY and CDR2 is SVGEGT. The V segment lost 5 bases and the J segment 10 bases; nucleotides outside the gene matches: 19. This CDR3 has 17 residues. The data belong to a study of T cells after yellow fever vaccination. Across the study: For low cell numbers, libraries were made with SMART-Seq v4 Ultra Low Input.

Study-wide results and caveats: The booster response re-showed most primary clones: around 95% CD4, roughly 91% CD8. Bulk-population clonotypes that are abundant could appear as contaminants in FACS-sorted repertoires.

Template switching by 5'RACE produced TCR cDNA, adding a universal primer site and UMIs. One entry per CDR3 protein results from TCRdb running MiXCR on the 5' RACE reads. Found here are about 53,000 distinct CDR3 sequences, roughly 6.9% of them singletons; the top ten hold roughly 40%. The chain joins TRBV6-2 or TRBV6-3 to TRBJ2-1, with 8 bases fitting TRBD2. This specimen was CD8+ T cells sorted from PBMCs, taken on the day of the first yellow fever vaccination. This receptor was identified in a man younger than 35 who received the YFV17D yellow fever vaccine. DNA of the CDR3: TGTGCCAGCAGTGGAATTGCCGAGGGACTAGGCCTGGGAGAGCAGTTCTTC. It translates to CASSGIAEGLGLGEQFF.